This TCR beta chain stems from a study of persistence of HIV-infected CD4 T cells. Overall study context: A median of approximately eight years of suppressive ART preceded sampling.

Cells were stimulated with overlapping HIV-1 Gag 15-mer peptides. CD4+ T cells upregulating both CD40 ligand and CD69 were sorted as responding cells. This CDR3 is 13 amino acids long. V dropped 4 bases and J dropped 2; count of bases not matched to a gene: 2. Germline V gives CDR1 SQVTM, CDR2 ANQGSEA. As regards this clone: Its antigen is not known.

Sequencing used immunoSEQ version 4 in survey mode. The method was immunoSEQ multiplex PCR; TCRdb's version includes in-frame clones alone and lacks a portion of them. The sample includes about 20,000 clones, approximately 65% of them seen just once. The TCR originated in an adult woman with HIV who was CMV-seropositive. Sample: CD4+ T cells sorted from PBMCs after roughly 18-hour stimulation, taken from a patient who received antiretroviral therapy. The chain is built from TRBV29-1 and TRBJ2-7, with TRBD1 identical over 10 bases. CDR3 nucleotides: TGCAGCGTTGGAGGGACAGGGGCCTACGAGCAGTACTTC. This gives the protein CSVGGTGAYEQYF.